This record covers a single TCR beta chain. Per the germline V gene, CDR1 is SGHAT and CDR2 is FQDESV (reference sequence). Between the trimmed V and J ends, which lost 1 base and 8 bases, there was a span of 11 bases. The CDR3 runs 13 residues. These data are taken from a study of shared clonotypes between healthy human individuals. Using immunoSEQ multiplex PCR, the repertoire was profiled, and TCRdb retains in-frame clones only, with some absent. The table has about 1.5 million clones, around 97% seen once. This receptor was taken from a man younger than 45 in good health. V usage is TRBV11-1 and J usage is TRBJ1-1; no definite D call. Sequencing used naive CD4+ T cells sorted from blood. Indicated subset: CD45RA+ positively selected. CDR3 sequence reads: CASSLGLRQEAFF. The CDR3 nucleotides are TGTGCCAGCAGCTTAGGTCTGAGGCAGGAAGCTTTCTTT.